What follows are 14 T cell receptor beta chains derived from one specimen sequenced in a study of PD-1 blockade in classical Hodgkin lymphoma (dated by TCRdb to the early 2020s). Interpreted using the paper, the time point label stands for: cycle 2 day 1 (C2D1) of nivolumab. Every trial patient had relapsed after autologous stem cell transplantation, and cohorts A, B and C differed in prior brentuximab vedotin exposure. Library preparation used the immunoSEQ multiplex PCR assay. This immuneACCESS table, as held by TCRdb, lists in-frame sequences with V and J called but not all clones. Of the missing ones, under half trace to an unresolved V gene in checked studies; the others have no known cause. The sample table shows 55,000 to 75,000 clones, and over 55% are seen once. The top ten hold approximately 9.9% of the sample. The sequencing used peripheral blood mononuclear cells (PBMCs), collected before the second cycle of nivolumab. The receptors were sampled from a human donor with classical Hodgkin lymphoma.

This sequence joins TRBV10-2 and TRBJ1-5, with D maybe TRBD1 (6 bases). Germline CDR1 and CDR2: WSHSY and SAAADI. Trimming took 6 bases from V and 2 from J, leaving 8 bases between them. The CDR3 sequence is 13 residues long. CDR3 in DNA: TGCGCCAGCAGACAGGGTCGCAATCAGCCCCAGCATTTT. It encodes CASRQGRNQPQHF.

The DNA for the CDR3 is TGTGCCAGCAGTTTACCGGGACACAAAGAAACCTACGAGCAGTACTTC. Its protein is CASSLPGHKETYEQYF. This chain links TRBV7-2 with TRBJ2-7; tentative D call: TRBD1 (6 bases). The CDR3 spans 16 residues. Trimming pared 6 bases from V and 2 bases from J, leaving 20 bases between. Germline V gene data show CDR1 as SGHTA and CDR2 as FQGNSA.

The chain combines TRBV25-1 with TRBJ2-2; no definite D call. Germline lookup yields CDR1 MGHDK and CDR2 SYGVNS. V was cut by 3 bases and J by 4 bases, with 15 bases left in between. The CDR3 consists of 16 residues. The CDR3 loop reads CASSEARSGATGELFF. The CDR3 DNA reads TGTGCCAGCAGTGAGGCCAGGAGTGGTGCCACCGGGGAGCTGTTTTTT.

The rearrangement links TRBV19 to TRBJ2-3; 11 nucleotides match TRBD1. The V gene's germline CDR1 is LNHDA and CDR2 SQIVND (reference sequence). The junction had 10 bases not matched to a gene; V was cut back by 10 bases and J by 4 bases. This CDR3 spans 15 amino acids. CDR3 amino acids: CATAVWTGGADTQYF. The CDR3 DNA reads TGTGCCACCGCCGTTTGGACAGGGGGCGCAGATACGCAGTATTTT.

The J gene is TRBJ1-5, the V gene TRBV6-6; D not certain. Germline values: CDR1 MNHNY, CDR2 SVGAGI (reference sequence). V lost 4 bases and J lost 1, with 11 bases in between. The CDR3 is made up of 15 amino acids. The chain's CDR3 is CASSFAEDSNQPQHF. In DNA, the CDR3 is TGTGCCAGCAGTTTCGCGGAGGACAGCAATCAGCCCCAGCATTTT.

The rearrangement links TRBV7-9 to TRBJ1-1; D uncertain. With 3 bases removed from V and 4 bases from J, the gap between germline ends came to 6 bases. This CDR3 is 12 amino acids long. CDR1 is SEHNR and CDR2 is FQNEAQ in the germline V gene (reference sequence). The CDR3 DNA reads as TGTGCCAGCAGCTTGACGGGCACTGAAGCTTTCTTT. Its protein is CASSLTGTEAFF.

The genes are TRBV20-1 and TRBJ2-2; no reliable D call. The CDR3 sequence is 11 residues long. V was shortened by 6 bases and J by 3 bases, with 5 bases between the two germline ends. Germline V lookup: CDR1 DFQATT, CDR2 SNEGSKA (reference sequence). The CDR3 region is CSAIDTGELFF. CDR3 DNA: TGCAGTGCGATTGACACCGGGGAGCTGTTTTTT.

This clone appeared a few times. This chain connects TRBV27 to TRBJ2-3; D ambiguous. The length of the CDR3 is 14 residues. The germline V gene has CDR1 MNHEY and CDR2 SMNVEV (reference sequence). Deletions cut 6 bases from V and 0 bases from J, with 10 bases between. CDR3 sequence (DNA): TGTGCCAGCAGCTTCTCCACGAGCACAGATACGCAGTATTTT. This gives the protein CASSFSTSTDTQYF.

This rearrangement joins TRBV7-9 to TRBJ1-1; tentatively, D is TRBD1 (6 bases). The CDR3 is 16 amino acids. Germline V gene lookup returns CDR1 SEHNR and CDR2 FQNEAQ (reference sequence). The germline V and J ends were trimmed by 5 bases and 0 bases, with 16 bases remaining between them. The CDR3 region has the DNA TGTGCCAGCAGCAAATCCGGGACAAACATGAACACTGAAGCTTTCTTT. It translates to CASSKSGTNMNTEAFF. Full variable domain (missing parts from reference TRBV7-9 and TRBJ1-1): DTGVSQNPRHKITKRGQNVTFRCDPISEHNRLYWYRQTLGQGPEFLTYFQNEAQLEKSRLLSDRFSAERPKGSFSTLEIQRTEQGDSAMYLCASSKSGTNMNTEAFFGQGTRLTVV.

The chain recombines TRBV5-6 with TRBJ1-1; no clear D gene. CDR1 and CDR2 from the germline V gene are SGHDT and YYEEEE. The CDR3 length is 13 residues. The V gene lost 3 bases and the J gene lost 0 bases, with 6 bases spanning the gap. CDR3 DNA sequence: TGTGCCAGCAGCTCGAGGTTGAACACTGAAGCTTTCTTT. Translation gives CASSSRLNTEAFF.

V usage is TRBV29-1 and J usage is TRBJ1-1; unclear D gene. Germline CDR1 reads SQVTM; CDR2 reads ANQGSEA. This CDR3 comprises 13 residues. With 0 bases removed from V and 3 bases from J, the gap between germline ends came to 8 bases. The DNA of the CDR3 is TGCAGCGTTGAAGACCCTCAGGACACTGAAGCTTTCTTT. Protein: CSVEDPQDTEAFF.

This clone occurred many times. The chain recombines TRBV7-3 with TRBJ2-1, with D hard to call. V was pared by 4 bases and J by 9 bases, with 13 bases between. The CDR3 covers 13 residues. Germline loops: CDR1 SGHTA, CDR2 FQGTGA. CDR3 protein: CASSSSLGVEQFF. The CDR3 region has the DNA TGTGCCAGCAGCTCATCCTTGGGTGTTGAGCAGTTCTTC.

The sample holds one count of this clone. V and J are TRBV7-9 and TRBJ2-4; 7 bases are shared with TRBD2. J was trimmed by 1 base and V by 2 bases; bases with no gene match: 14. Germline V CDR1 and CDR2: SEHNR, FQNEAQ (reference sequence). The CDR3 sequence is 19 residues long. The chain's CDR3 is CASSLLQPGREGAKNIQYF. CDR3 bases: TGTGCCAGCAGCTTACTCCAACCTGGGAGGGAGGGCGCCAAAAACATTCAGTACTTC.

J is TRBJ1-1 and V is TRBV21-1. TRBV21-1 has pseudogene status. The CDR3 is 14 residues long. The CDR3 spells CASRLSGGPTEAFF. The CDR3 DNA sequence: TGTGCCAGCAGATTAAGCGGGGGGCCCACTGAAGCTTTCTTT.